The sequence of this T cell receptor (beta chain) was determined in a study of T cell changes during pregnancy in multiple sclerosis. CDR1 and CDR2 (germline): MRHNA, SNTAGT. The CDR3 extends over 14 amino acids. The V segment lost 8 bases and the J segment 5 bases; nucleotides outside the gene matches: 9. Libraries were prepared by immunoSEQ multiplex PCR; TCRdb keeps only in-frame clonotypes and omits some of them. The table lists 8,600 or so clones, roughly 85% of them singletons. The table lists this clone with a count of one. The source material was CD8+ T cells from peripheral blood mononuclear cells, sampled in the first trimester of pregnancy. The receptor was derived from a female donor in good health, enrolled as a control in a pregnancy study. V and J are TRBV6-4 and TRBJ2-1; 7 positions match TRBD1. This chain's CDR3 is CASAIWTGHNEQFF. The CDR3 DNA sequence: TGTGCCAGCGCGATTTGGACAGGCCACAATGAGCAGTTCTTC.